This T cell receptor beta chain comes out of a study of T cells and copy number aberrations in small-cell lung cancer. General observations from the study: A small sample size limited this study; results need validation.

On this clone: What it binds is not known.

Donors had limited-stage small-cell lung cancer and underwent surgical resection in Hangzhou, China, between about 2007 and 2021. Normal lung samples lay at least 2 cm from the tumor margin. The CDR3 contains 13 residues. Losses at the gene ends were 4 bases for V and 3 bases for J; bases not matched to a gene: 3. CDR1 SGHRS and CDR2 YFSETQ come from the germline V gene. Only in-frame clones appear in the TCRdb table, and some are missing; sequencing was by immunoSEQ multiplex PCR. The sample holds about 2,600 clones, 82% seen once. J is TRBJ1-2 and V is TRBV5-1, with 7 bases matching TRBD1. This TCR came from an older man with small cell lung cancer. Sequenced input: normal tissue next to the tumor. This CDR3 reads CASSATGDYGYTF. The CDR3 coding sequence is TGCGCCAGCAGCGCTACAGGGGACTATGGCTACACCTTC.